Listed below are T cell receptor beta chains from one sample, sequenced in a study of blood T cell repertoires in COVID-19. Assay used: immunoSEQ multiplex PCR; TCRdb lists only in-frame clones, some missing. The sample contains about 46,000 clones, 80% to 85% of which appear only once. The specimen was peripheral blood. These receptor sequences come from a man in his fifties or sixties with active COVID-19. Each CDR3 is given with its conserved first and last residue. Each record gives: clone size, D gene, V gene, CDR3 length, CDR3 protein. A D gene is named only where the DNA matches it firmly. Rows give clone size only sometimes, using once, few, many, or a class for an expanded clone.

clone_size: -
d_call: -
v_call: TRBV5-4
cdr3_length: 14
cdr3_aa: CASSPGTNNYGYTF

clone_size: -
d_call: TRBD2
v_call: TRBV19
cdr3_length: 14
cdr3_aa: CASMSGGAGETQYF

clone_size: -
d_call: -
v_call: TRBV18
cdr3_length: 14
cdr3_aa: CASSPGQPNEKLFF

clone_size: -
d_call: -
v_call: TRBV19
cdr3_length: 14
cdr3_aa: CASSIAGSQVSYTF

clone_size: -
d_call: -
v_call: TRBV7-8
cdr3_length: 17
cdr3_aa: CASSLDPWTGRNQPQHF

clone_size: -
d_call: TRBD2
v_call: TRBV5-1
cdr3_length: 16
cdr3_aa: CASSLHGTSGAAEQYF

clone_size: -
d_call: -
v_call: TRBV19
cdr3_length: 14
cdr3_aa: CASSVRGGNQPQHF

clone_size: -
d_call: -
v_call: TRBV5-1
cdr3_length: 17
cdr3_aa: CASSLEPRDRLADTQYF

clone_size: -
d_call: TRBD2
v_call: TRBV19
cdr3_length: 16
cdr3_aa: CASSVRTSGGAESLFF

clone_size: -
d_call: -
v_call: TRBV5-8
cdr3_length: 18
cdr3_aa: CASSFVWLAGLNTDTQYF

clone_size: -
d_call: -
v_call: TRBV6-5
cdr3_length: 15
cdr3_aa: CASSPRTGVNTEAFF

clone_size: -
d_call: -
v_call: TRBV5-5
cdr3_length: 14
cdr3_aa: CATDKTGLDNEQFF

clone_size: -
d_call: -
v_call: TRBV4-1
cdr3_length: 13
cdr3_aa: CASSRLGYHEQYF

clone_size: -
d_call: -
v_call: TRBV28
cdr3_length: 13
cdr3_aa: CASSYSEFNEQYF

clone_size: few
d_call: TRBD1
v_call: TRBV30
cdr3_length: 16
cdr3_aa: CAWSVRLGQGDYGYTF

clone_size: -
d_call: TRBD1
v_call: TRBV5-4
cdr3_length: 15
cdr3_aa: CASSHGQVTTGELFF

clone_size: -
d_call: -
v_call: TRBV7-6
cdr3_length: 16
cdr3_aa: CASSLGGGRIYNEQFF

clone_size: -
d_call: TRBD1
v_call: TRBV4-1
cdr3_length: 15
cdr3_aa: CASSQDGTGWGEQYF

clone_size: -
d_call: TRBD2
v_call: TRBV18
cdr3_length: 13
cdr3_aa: CASQAGDQETQYF

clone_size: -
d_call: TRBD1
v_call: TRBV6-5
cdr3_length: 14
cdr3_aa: CATSMMTGNQPQHF

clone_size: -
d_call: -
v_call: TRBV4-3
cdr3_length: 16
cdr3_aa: CASSQDIPTDNYGYTF

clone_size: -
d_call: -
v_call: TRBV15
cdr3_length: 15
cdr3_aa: CATSRDRGAHYGYTF

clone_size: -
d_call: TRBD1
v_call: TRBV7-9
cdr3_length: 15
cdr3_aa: CASSRETGGHEKLFF

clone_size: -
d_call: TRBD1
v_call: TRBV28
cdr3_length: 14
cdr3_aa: CASSLGQGYSPLHF